The 22 T cell receptor beta chains presented below share a single source sample, sequenced in a study of cytomegalovirus exposure and HLA in healthy donors. The PCR had 60 Vbeta and 13 Jbeta primers. Libraries were prepared by immunoSEQ multiplex PCR; TCRdb keeps only in-frame clonotypes and omits some of them. The sample consists of some 190,000 clones, around three quarters of them appearing once. Sequenced input: PBMCs. Receptor source: a woman aged 25 to 39 in good health and CMV-seronegative.

The chain is built from TRBV5-1 and TRBJ2-1; D perhaps matches TRBD2 (5 bases). The CDR3 loop spans 14 amino acids. Trimming pared 4 bases from V and 15 bases from J, leaving 23 bases between. Germline V CDR1 and CDR2: SGHRS, YFSETQ. CDR3 bases: TGCGCCAGCAGCCCGGACGGTAGCGCGGCTACCTGGTTCTTC. Amino acid sequence: CASSPDGSAATWFF.

The genes are TRBV18 and TRBJ1-1; D ambiguous. The CDR3 is 16 residues long. Germline CDR1 reads KGHSH; CDR2 reads LQKENI. Trimming cost V 3 bases and J 2 bases, with 16 bases left between them. The CDR3 reads CASSPILGEGNTEAFF. CDR3 in DNA: TGTGCCAGCTCACCGATCCTGGGAGAGGGTAACACTGAAGCTTTCTTT.

This CDR3 reads CAWGRSNEQFF. The DNA for the CDR3 is TGTGCCTGGGGCCGATCCAATGAGCAGTTCTTC. The chain joins TRBV30 to TRBJ2-1; D is uncertain. CDR3 size: 11 residues. Trimming shortened V by 5 bases and J by 6 bases, and 8 bases separated the two germline ends. Germline V gives CDR1 GTSNPN, CDR2 SVGIG (reference sequence).

The gene calls are TRBV29-1 and TRBJ2-3; 7 bases are shared with TRBD1. The trim removed 4 bases at V and 3 bases at J, leaving 4 bases unmatched. Germline CDR1 is SQVTM and CDR2 is ANQGSEA. CDR3 length: 13 amino acids. CDR3 loop: CSVAAGGTDTQYF. CDR3 DNA sequence: TGCAGCGTTGCGGCAGGGGGTACAGATACGCAGTATTTT.

The chain uses TRBV10-1 and TRBJ2-6, with TRBD1 identical over 7 bases. The trim removed 4 bases at V and 4 bases at J, leaving 7 bases unmatched. The CDR3 runs to 16 residues. CDR1 is WNHNN, CDR2 SYGVQD, per germline (reference sequence). CDR3 DNA sequence: TGCGCCAGCAGTGGACAGACAGGGACAGGGGCCAACGTCCTGACTTTC. Translating it yields CASSGQTGTGANVLTF.

The chain recombines TRBV5-1 with TRBJ1-1, with D perhaps TRBD1 (5 bases). The CDR3 is 15 amino acids. V was pared by 4 bases and J by 1 base, with 14 bases between. The germline gives CDR1 SGHRS, CDR2 YFSETQ. Here the CDR3 reads CASSHEPQGNTEAFF. In nucleotides, the CDR3 is TGCGCCAGCAGCCACGAGCCGCAGGGGAACACTGAAGCTTTCTTT.

This chain links TRBV6-5 with TRBJ1-1; 8 bases are a match to TRBD1. CDR1 MNHEY and CDR2 SVGAGI come from the germline V gene. The CDR3 sequence is 15 residues long. The J segment lost 5 bases and the V segment lost 4 bases, leaving 9 bases of the junction unmatched. The CDR3 sequence: CASSSDRGRTTEAFF. Here the CDR3 DNA reads TGTGCCAGCAGTTCCGACAGGGGACGTACGACTGAAGCTTTCTTT.

This clone was observed a few times. V and J are TRBV10-2 and TRBJ2-3, with D tentatively TRBD2 (5 bases). Germline assignment: CDR1 WSHSY and CDR2 SAAADI. The CDR3 runs to 13 residues. V lost 6 bases, J lost 2 bases, and 9 bases lay in between. The CDR3 bases are TGCGCCAGCAGGGACTTCTACACAGATACGCAGTATTTT. It specifies CASRDFYTDTQYF.

The J gene is TRBJ1-2, the V gene TRBV20-1, with D tentatively TRBD1 (5 bases). In germline, CDR1 is DFQATT, CDR2 SNEGSKA (reference sequence). The CDR3 contains 11 residues. The CDR3 loop reads CRGGLNYGYTF. CDR3 coding DNA: TGCAGGGGGGGACTTAACTATGGCTACACCTTC.

V and J are TRBV4-2 and TRBJ1-3; D not certain. The ends were cut back, 0 bases at V and 4 bases at J, with 16 bases in the middle. The CDR3 loop spans 17 amino acids. Germline V CDR1 and CDR2: LGHNA, YNFKEQ. The DNA of the CDR3 is TGTGCCAGCAGCCAAGAATTAAGGCTAGAATCCGGAAACACCATATATTTT. Protein: CASSQELRLESGNTIYF.

V usage is TRBV6-5 and J usage is TRBJ2-7; possibly TRBD2 for D (7 bases). The V gene lost 3 bases and the J gene lost 5 bases, with 11 bases spanning the gap. The CDR3 spans 13 residues. The germline V gene has CDR1 MNHEY and CDR2 SVGAGI. The CDR3, as DNA: TGTGCCAGCAGTTATCGGGGGGCGGACGAGCAGTACTTC. Translating gives CASSYRGADEQYF.

This clone was seen more than once but under ten times. The CDR3 loop is CASSWDRARCEQYF. The CDR3 DNA sequence: TGCGCCAGCAGCTGGGACAGGGCTCGGTGCGAGCAGTACTTC. The chain links TRBV5-1 to TRBJ2-7; 9 bases are shared with TRBD1. The germline CDR1 and CDR2 sequences are SGHRS and YFSETQ. J lost 6 bases, V lost 3 bases, and 7 bases had no gene match. This CDR3 has 14 amino acids.

The rearrangement joins TRBV27 to TRBJ2-3, with 11 bases that match TRBD2. J gave up 4 bases and V 5 bases, and 8 bases lay outside the gene matches. The CDR3 covers 16 residues. From germline, CDR1 is MNHEY and CDR2 SMNVEV (reference sequence). Here the CDR3 reads CASSPLAGGPPDTQYF. CDR3 bases: TGTGCCAGCAGTCCCTTAGCGGGGGGGCCGCCAGATACGCAGTATTTT.

This CDR3 is CASSPAGRYNSPLHF. The CDR3 DNA is TGTGCCAGCAGTCCCGCGGGACGTTATAATTCACCCCTCCACTTT. The V gene is TRBV6-5, the J gene TRBJ1-6, with a possible D match to TRBD1 (5 bases). Germline V gives CDR1 MNHEY, CDR2 SVGAGI. The CDR3 consists of 15 residues. Trimming shortened V by 5 bases and J by 4 bases, and 12 bases separated the two germline ends.

V is TRBV30 and J is TRBJ1-5; D remains unclear. In germline, CDR1 is GTSNPN, CDR2 SVGIG (reference sequence). The CDR3 consists of 13 residues. Trimming took 0 bases from V and 6 from J, leaving 9 bases between them. The CDR3 spells CAWSVSYGQPQHF. CDR3 nucleotides: TGTGCCTGGAGTGTATCGTACGGTCAGCCCCAGCATTTT.

This clone was detected once. V and J are TRBV29-1 and TRBJ1-4; possibly TRBD1 for D (6 bases). CDR3 length: 12 residues. Per the germline V gene, CDR1 is SQVTM and CDR2 is ANQGSEA. The CDR3 region has the DNA TGCGGGGGCGTCGCAACTAATGAAAAACTGTTTTTT. As protein: CGGVATNEKLFF.

The chain links TRBV7-2 to TRBJ2-7, with D possibly being TRBD1 (5 bases). Trimming shortened V by 4 bases and J by 3 bases, and 7 bases separated the two germline ends. From germline, CDR1 is SGHTA and CDR2 FQGNSA. This CDR3 spans 12 amino acids. The CDR3 spells CASSSTGYEQYF. DNA of the CDR3: TGTGCCAGCAGCTCAACAGGCTACGAGCAGTACTTC.

This clone was seen only a few times. V and J are TRBV5-1 and TRBJ1-6; no firm D call. Germline CDR1 SGHRS, CDR2 YFSETQ. The CDR3 runs to 17 residues. V was pared by 0 bases and J by 7 bases, with 17 bases between. CDR3: CASSLASGGIGNSPLHF. CDR3 sequence (DNA): TGCGCCAGCAGCTTGGCATCCGGAGGAATAGGGAATTCACCCCTCCACTTT.

This clone was counted once. The gene calls are TRBV6-1 and TRBJ2-7; 8 nucleotides match TRBD1. This CDR3 comprises 15 residues. CDR1 and CDR2 from the germline V gene are MNHNS and SASEGT. The trim removed 7 bases at V and 3 bases at J, leaving 11 bases unmatched. The CDR3 DNA reads TGTGCCAGCACAAAGGAGCAGGGGGCATTCTACGAGCAGTACTTC. It encodes CASTKEQGAFYEQYF.

This chain connects TRBV7-2 to TRBJ1-1; TRBD1 agrees at 7 bases. The CDR3 sequence is 15 residues long. CDR1 SGHTA and CDR2 FQGNSA come from the germline V gene. J lost 5 bases, V lost 2 bases, and 8 bases had no gene match. The CDR3 spells CASSLQGGRTTEAFF. CDR3 nucleotides: TGTGCCAGCAGCTTACAGGGGGGCAGGACGACTGAAGCTTTCTTT.

Worth noting for this clone: One end of the junction varies from germline; a read error may be responsible. The V gene is TRBV4-1, the J gene TRBJ2-7; D is perhaps TRBD1 (7 bases). The CDR3 is 15 amino acids. Germline CDR1 and CDR2: MGHRA and YSYEKL. The CDR3 reads CANSRGTASSYEQYF. Here the CDR3 DNA reads TGCGCCAACAGCCGGGGGACAGCGAGCTCCTACGAGCAGTACTTC.

The chain recombines TRBV18 with TRBJ2-5, with TRBD1 as a possible D gene (6 bases). The DNA end lines up better with TRBJ2-7; the J call may be wrong. Germline CDR1 KGHSH, CDR2 LQKENI. The CDR3 has 14 residues. The CDR3 here is CASSQKTGIYEQYF. The CDR3 nucleotides are TGTGCCAGCTCACAAAAAACAGGGATCTACGAGCAGTACTTC.